This is a list of T cell receptor beta chains from one sample in a study of shared clonotypes between healthy human individuals. The method was immunoSEQ multiplex PCR; TCRdb's version includes in-frame clones alone and lacks a portion of them. Of 2 million or so clones in the sample, roughly 95% are singletons; the top ten hold 1.1%. Sequencing was carried out using naive CD8+ T cells sorted from blood. These receptors were taken from a man younger than 35 in good health. CDR3s include the opening cysteine and the closing phenylalanine or tryptophan. The order of the fields is J gene, clone size, D gene, V gene, CDR3 protein, CDR3 DNA. The D gene is left open where the match is weak. Clone size is not always given. Where it is, it says once, few, many or a class for expanded clones.

j_gene: TRBJ1-4; abundance: -; d_gene: TRBD1; v_gene: TRBV6-6; CDR3aa: CASSYDRGLEKLFF; CDR3nt: TGTGCCAGCAGTTACGACAGGGGGCTTGAAAAACTGTTTTTT
j_gene: TRBJ1-3; abundance: -; d_gene: -; v_gene: TRBV18; CDR3aa: CASSPQGIAGNTIYF; CDR3nt: TGTGCCAGCTCACCACAGGGGATAGCAGGAAACACCATATATTTT
j_gene: TRBJ1-1; abundance: few; d_gene: -; v_gene: TRBV4-3; CDR3aa: CASSQARHTEAFF; CDR3nt: TGCGCCAGCAGCCAAGCTCGACACACGGAAGCTTTCTTT
j_gene: TRBJ2-7; abundance: -; d_gene: TRBD2; v_gene: TRBV4-3; CDR3aa: CASSQVMGRAPYEQYF; CDR3nt: TGCGCCAGCAGCCAAGTTATGGGGAGGGCGCCCTACGAGCAGTACTTC
j_gene: TRBJ1-4; abundance: once; d_gene: TRBD1; v_gene: TRBV2; CDR3aa: CASRPGQGDEKLFF; CDR3nt: TGTGCCAGCAGACCGGGACAGGGGGATGAAAAACTGTTTTTT
j_gene: TRBJ2-3; abundance: -; d_gene: TRBD2; v_gene: TRBV5-4; CDR3aa: CASSGGLAGVVQYF; CDR3nt: TGTGCCAGCAGCGGGGGACTAGCGGGAGTCGTGCAGTATTTT
j_gene: TRBJ2-2; abundance: -; d_gene: -; v_gene: TRBV28; CDR3aa: CASSNLRGADSGELFF; CDR3nt: TGTGCCAGCAGCAACCTCCGGGGGGCGGATTCCGGGGAGCTGTTTTTT
j_gene: TRBJ2-3; abundance: -; d_gene: -; v_gene: TRBV30; CDR3aa: CAYTTGVLHTSTDTQYF; CDR3nt: TGTGCCTACACGACAGGAGTCCTACACACTAGCACAGATACGCAGTATTTT
j_gene: TRBJ2-7; abundance: -; d_gene: -; v_gene: TRBV9; CDR3aa: CASSEQARMEEQYF; CDR3nt: TGTGCCAGCAGCGAACAGGCTAGGATGGAGGAGCAGTACTTC
j_gene: TRBJ1-1; abundance: -; d_gene: -; v_gene: TRBV30; CDR3aa: CAWSQGTEAFF; CDR3nt: TGTGCCTGGAGCCAAGGGACTGAAGCTTTCTTT
j_gene: TRBJ2-2; abundance: -; d_gene: -; v_gene: TRBV6-5; CDR3aa: CASSYGTANTGELFF; CDR3nt: TGTGCCAGCAGTTACGGGACGGCGAACACCGGGGAGCTGTTTTTT
j_gene: TRBJ1-1; abundance: -; d_gene: TRBD1; v_gene: TRBV29-1; CDR3aa: CSVEDRAGGNTEAFF; CDR3nt: TGCAGCGTTGAGGACAGGGCGGGGGGTAACACTGAAGCTTTCTTT
j_gene: TRBJ2-7; abundance: -; d_gene: -; v_gene: TRBV9; CDR3aa: CASSVGGGRYEQYF; CDR3nt: TGTGCCAGCAGCGTAGGAGGGGGTAGATACGAGCAGTACTTC
j_gene: TRBJ2-1; abundance: -; d_gene: -; v_gene: TRBV7-9; CDR3aa: CASSSDSDEQFF; CDR3nt: TGTGCCAGCAGCTCCGACTCGGATGAGCAGTTCTTC
j_gene: TRBJ1-6; abundance: -; d_gene: -; v_gene: TRBV28; CDR3aa: CASSFEYSPLHF; CDR3nt: TGTGCCAGCAGTTTTGAGTATTCACCCCTCCACTTT
j_gene: TRBJ2-7; abundance: -; d_gene: -; v_gene: TRBV19; CDR3aa: CASSTGRNTYEQYF; CDR3nt: TGTGCCAGTAGTACCGGACGAAACACCTACGAGCAGTACTTC
j_gene: TRBJ2-1; abundance: -; d_gene: -; v_gene: TRBV10-1; CDR3aa: CASSTQRHGVYEQFF; CDR3nt: TGCGCCAGCAGTACCCAGCGGCATGGGGTGTATGAGCAGTTCTTC
j_gene: TRBJ2-3; abundance: -; d_gene: TRBD2; v_gene: TRBV2; CDR3aa: CASSEDGTSGSADTQYF; CDR3nt: TGTGCCAGCAGTGAAGACGGGACTAGCGGGAGCGCAGATACGCAGTATTTT
j_gene: TRBJ2-1; abundance: -; d_gene: -; v_gene: TRBV5-8; CDR3aa: CASSLGAYNEQFF; CDR3nt: TGTGCCAGCAGCCTGGGGGCCTACAATGAGCAGTTCTTC
j_gene: TRBJ2-7; abundance: -; d_gene: TRBD1; v_gene: TRBV29-1; CDR3aa: CSVVDGTGAYEQYF; CDR3nt: TGCAGCGTTGTTGATGGGACAGGGGCGTACGAGCAGTACTTC
j_gene: TRBJ2-5; abundance: -; d_gene: TRBD2; v_gene: TRBV27; CDR3aa: CASSSTAGGPQETQYF; CDR3nt: TGTGCCAGCAGTTCCACAGCGGGAGGGCCCCAAGAGACCCAGTACTTC
j_gene: TRBJ2-2; abundance: -; d_gene: -; v_gene: TRBV7-9; CDR3aa: CASSLVLSNTGELFF; CDR3nt: TGTGCCAGCAGCTTAGTACTATCAAACACCGGGGAGCTGTTTTTT
j_gene: TRBJ2-2; abundance: -; d_gene: -; v_gene: TRBV6-5; CDR3aa: CASSTGYSAGELFF; CDR3nt: TGTGCCAGCAGCACAGGGTATTCGGCCGGGGAGCTGTTTTTT
j_gene: TRBJ2-7; abundance: -; d_gene: -; v_gene: TRBV27; CDR3aa: CASSFGASESYEQYF; CDR3nt: TGTGCCAGCAGTTTTGGCGCTAGCGAATCCTACGAGCAGTACTTC
j_gene: TRBJ2-2; abundance: -; d_gene: -; v_gene: TRBV7-9; CDR3aa: CASGNGELFF; CDR3nt: TGTGCCAGCGGGAACGGGGAGCTGTTTTTT
j_gene: TRBJ1-6; abundance: -; d_gene: -; v_gene: TRBV6-5; CDR3aa: CASSYSPDLGSPLHF; CDR3nt: TGTGCCAGCAGTTACTCTCCGGACCTCGGTTCACCCCTCCACTTT
j_gene: TRBJ2-7; abundance: -; d_gene: TRBD1; v_gene: TRBV28; CDR3aa: CASSFLGQGDSYEQYF; CDR3nt: TGTGCCAGCAGTTTCCTGGGACAGGGGGACTCCTACGAGCAGTACTTC
j_gene: TRBJ2-1; abundance: -; d_gene: -; v_gene: TRBV6-5; CDR3aa: CASSYSNGITYNEQFF; CDR3nt: TGTGCCAGCAGTTACTCGAACGGGATCACCTACAATGAGCAGTTCTTC
j_gene: TRBJ1-2; abundance: few; d_gene: -; v_gene: TRBV25-1; CDR3aa: CASSYEGYGYTF; CDR3nt: TGTGCCAGCAGCTATGAGGGATATGGCTACACCTTC
j_gene: TRBJ2-7; abundance: -; d_gene: -; v_gene: TRBV27; CDR3aa: CASSRTGEYYEQYF; CDR3nt: TGTGCCAGCAGTCGAACAGGTGAATATTACGAGCAGTACTTC
j_gene: TRBJ2-3; abundance: once; d_gene: -; v_gene: TRBV27; CDR3aa: CASSRGATDTQYF; CDR3nt: TGTGCCAGCTCCAGGGGGGCCACAGATACGCAGTATTTT
j_gene: TRBJ2-7; abundance: -; d_gene: TRBD2; v_gene: TRBV19; CDR3aa: CASSIEAGGPFYEQYF; CDR3nt: TGTGCCAGTAGTATAGAGGCGGGGGGTCCCTTCTACGAGCAGTACTTC
j_gene: TRBJ1-5; abundance: -; d_gene: -; v_gene: TRBV27; CDR3aa: CASSAQGRLQPQHF; CDR3nt: TGTGCCAGCAGTGCTCAGGGGCGGCTTCAGCCCCAGCATTTT
j_gene: TRBJ2-4; abundance: -; d_gene: -; v_gene: TRBV11-2; CDR3aa: CASSLTRWAKNIQYF; CDR3nt: TGTGCCAGCAGCTTAACTCGGTGGGCCAAAAACATTCAGTACTTC
j_gene: TRBJ2-7; abundance: -; d_gene: TRBD1; v_gene: TRBV4-3; CDR3aa: CASSPTGEEYEQYF; CDR3nt: TGCGCCAGCAGCCCGACAGGGGAGGAGTACGAGCAGTACTTC
j_gene: TRBJ2-7; abundance: -; d_gene: -; v_gene: TRBV15; CDR3aa: CATSSNRVSYF; CDR3nt: TGTGCCACCAGCAGCAACAGGGTGTCGTACTTC
j_gene: TRBJ1-2; abundance: -; d_gene: -; v_gene: TRBV29-1; CDR3aa: CSVEVGASGYTF; CDR3nt: TGCAGCGTTGAAGTGGGGGCAAGTGGCTACACCTTC
j_gene: TRBJ1-5; abundance: -; d_gene: TRBD1; v_gene: TRBV27; CDR3aa: CASSLSGQGAQPQHF; CDR3nt: TGTGCCAGCAGTTTATCGGGACAGGGGGCCCAGCCCCAGCATTTT
j_gene: TRBJ2-2; abundance: -; d_gene: -; v_gene: TRBV30; CDR3aa: CAWSLGNTGELFF; CDR3nt: TGTGCCTGGAGTTTGGGTAACACCGGGGAGCTGTTTTTT
j_gene: TRBJ1-2; abundance: -; d_gene: -; v_gene: TRBV5-1; CDR3aa: CASSYENYGYTF; CDR3nt: TGCGCCAGCAGCTACGAAAACTATGGCTACACCTTC
j_gene: TRBJ1-5; abundance: -; d_gene: TRBD1; v_gene: TRBV30; CDR3aa: CAWSDSTGPDQPQHF; CDR3nt: TGTGCCTGGAGTGACTCGACAGGGCCCGATCAGCCCCAGCATTTT
j_gene: TRBJ2-7; abundance: -; d_gene: -; v_gene: TRBV5-1; CDR3aa: CASSLEGLEQYF; CDR3nt: TGCGCCAGCAGCTTGGAAGGCCTCGAGCAGTACTTC
j_gene: TRBJ1-5; abundance: -; d_gene: TRBD1; v_gene: TRBV28; CDR3aa: CASSALGTAYSNQPQHF; CDR3nt: TGTGCCAGCAGTGCACTCGGGACAGCTTATAGCAATCAGCCCCAGCATTTT
j_gene: TRBJ2-1; abundance: -; d_gene: -; v_gene: TRBV5-1; CDR3aa: CASSLAPGNSYNEQFF; CDR3nt: TGCGCCAGCAGCCTTGCTCCAGGGAACTCCTACAATGAGCAGTTCTTC
j_gene: TRBJ2-7; abundance: -; d_gene: TRBD1; v_gene: TRBV27; CDR3aa: CASSLGQGSYEQYF; CDR3nt: TGTGCCAGCAGCCTGGGACAGGGATCCTACGAGCAGTACTTC
j_gene: TRBJ1-6; abundance: -; d_gene: -; v_gene: TRBV30; CDR3aa: CACLEPGGYSPLHF; CDR3nt: TGTGCCTGCCTGGAGCCTGGTGGGTATTCACCCCTCCACTTT
j_gene: TRBJ2-7; abundance: few; d_gene: TRBD1; v_gene: TRBV7-9; CDR3aa: CASSHAGQGLYEQYF; CDR3nt: TGTGCCAGCAGTCATGCGGGACAGGGCCTCTACGAGCAGTACTTC
j_gene: TRBJ2-5; abundance: -; d_gene: TRBD1; v_gene: TRBV7-7; CDR3aa: CASSSWTGEGTETQYF; CDR3nt: TGTGCTAGCAGCTCCTGGACAGGTGAAGGGACAGAGACCCAGTACTTC
j_gene: TRBJ2-3; abundance: once; d_gene: -; v_gene: TRBV9; CDR3aa: CASSVVAGYTDTQYF; CDR3nt: TGTGCCAGCAGCGTAGTTGCAGGGTACACAGATACGCAGTATTTT
j_gene: TRBJ2-1; abundance: -; d_gene: -; v_gene: TRBV6-5; CDR3aa: CASSYSRDTYNEQFF; CDR3nt: TGTGCCAGCAGTTACTCACGGGACACCTACAATGAGCAGTTCTTC
j_gene: TRBJ1-5; abundance: -; d_gene: TRBD1; v_gene: TRBV6-5; CDR3aa: CASSWGQGSNQPQHF; CDR3nt: TGTGCCAGCAGTTGGGGACAGGGTAGCAATCAGCCCCAGCATTTT
j_gene: TRBJ1-2; abundance: once; d_gene: -; v_gene: TRBV5-4; CDR3aa: CASSLLGEPNYGYTF; CDR3nt: TGTGCCAGCAGCTTGTTGGGGGAGCCCAACTATGGCTACACCTTC
j_gene: TRBJ2-7; abundance: -; d_gene: -; v_gene: TRBV18; CDR3aa: CASSGGLTSYEQYF; CDR3nt: TGTGCCAGCTCAGGGGGACTCACATCCTACGAGCAGTACTTC
j_gene: TRBJ2-2; abundance: -; d_gene: -; v_gene: TRBV9; CDR3aa: CASSVVWTASRGELFF; CDR3nt: TGTGCCAGCAGCGTAGTGTGGACAGCGTCACGGGGGGAGCTGTTTTTT